The clone carrying this TCR beta chain has a handful of counts. Its antigen is unknown. CDR3 size: 16 residues. Germline V gene sequence: CDR1 LGHNA, CDR2 YNFKEQ. With 3 bases removed from V and 4 bases from J, the gap between germline ends came to 18 bases. These data are taken from a study of a mutant IDH1 vaccine in newly diagnosed glioma. The overall study: Most patients had radiochemotherapy with temozolomide before enrollment; others had one alone. Study-level findings and limits: Pseudoprogression seemed unrelated to changes in top peripheral T cell clonotypes.

Measured with immunoSEQ multiplex PCR; TCRdb has only the in-frame clones, and not every one. The data contain tens of thousands of clones, over 75% of them singletons. Noted time point: week 11, during vaccination. Mutant IDH1 20-mer peptide, at 300 ug, made up each vaccine dose, with topical imiquimod. The receptor comes from a man aged 45 to 65 with glioma. The chain employs TRBV4-2 and TRBJ1-2, with a possible D match to TRBD1 (5 bases). This specimen was PBMCs, taken from a glioma patient whose treatment included an IDH1 peptide vaccine. CDR3 residues: CASSHVGLSDSYGYTF. CDR3 coding DNA: TGTGCCAGCAGCCATGTGGGACTCAGCGACAGCTATGGCTACACCTTC.